Following are 10 T cell receptor beta chains from one sample sequenced in a study of T cell repertoires in cytomegalovirus infection. TCRdb processed the reads anew with MiXCR; each CDR3 protein has one entry. The table shows roughly 860,000 distinct CDR3 sequences, with 30% to 35% occurring only once. These TCRs' antigens remain unknown. The specimen was cultured CD8+ T cells from PBMCs, collected from culture after CMV antigen stimulation. Every receptor here comes from a human donor in good health (CMV status not recorded). Some clones in this sample may be carry-over from other donors' samples.

The rearrangement uses TRBV27 and TRBJ1-4, with 7 bases identical to TRBD1. The CDR3 extends over 14 amino acids. With V trimmed by 8 bases and J by 4 bases, 7 bases remained unmatched. The germline V gene has CDR1 MNHEY and CDR2 SMNVEV (reference sequence). The CDR3 DNA reads TGTGCCAGCCGTCGGGGGACAGTTAATGAAAAACTGTTTTTT. Translated: CASRRGTVNEKLFF.

In its sample, this clonotype was seen a few times. The genes are TRBV7-6 and TRBJ2-2; maybe TRBD2 (6 bases). The V gene lost 5 bases and the J gene lost 8 bases, with 15 bases spanning the gap. The germline CDR1 and CDR2 sequences are SGHVS and FNYEAQ. The CDR3 length is 14 residues. The CDR3 nucleotides are TGTGCCAGCAGCCCCCTCGGGGGTGGGGGGGAGCTGTTTTTT. Residues: CASSPLGGGGELFF. The full variable domain, in which reference TRBV7-6 and TRBJ2-2 provide the parts outside the CDR3, is GAGVSQSPRYKVTKRGQDVALRCDPISGHVSLYWYRQALGQGPEFLTYFNYEAQQDKSGLPNDRFSAERPEGSISTLTIQRTEQRDSAMYRCASSPLGGGGELFFGEGSRLTVL.

The V gene is TRBV7-6, the J gene TRBJ2-7; maybe TRBD2 (6 bases). Germline CDR1 reads SGHVS; CDR2 reads FNYEAQ. The ends were cut back, 2 bases at V and 6 bases at J, with 11 bases in the middle. The CDR3 is 13 residues long. CDR3 DNA sequence: TGTGCCAGCAGCTTAACCGGGGGAGGCGAGCAGTACTTC. Its translation: CASSLTGGGEQYF.

The chain has TRBV13 and TRBJ2-1, with D perhaps matching TRBD2 (5 bases). The CDR3 runs 15 residues. Germline CDR1 reads PRHDT; CDR2 reads FYEKMQ (reference sequence). V lost 8 bases and J 4 bases, leaving 18 bases between the germline ends. CDR3 sequence reads: CASGPGVRPYNEQFF. The CDR3 bases are TGTGCCAGCGGGCCCGGGGTGAGGCCGTACAATGAGCAGTTCTTC.

This clonotype was counted many times. The gene calls are TRBV11-2 and TRBJ2-2; D may be TRBD1 (6 bases). Germline-derived CDR1 and CDR2 are SGHAT and FQNNGV. V dropped 0 bases and J dropped 6 bases, with 8 bases sitting between them. The CDR3 spans 14 residues. CDR3 amino acids: CASSLDAGAGELFF. CDR3 bases: TGTGCCAGCAGCTTAGATGCAGGGGCCGGGGAGCTGTTTTTT.

V gene TRBV2 combines with J gene TRBJ2-3; a weak D match, TRBD2 (6 bases). The CDR3 spans 15 residues. Germline assignment: CDR1 SNHLY and CDR2 FYNNEI. V was pared by 2 bases and J by 1 base, with 10 bases between. The CDR3 sequence is CASSELSGGTDTQYF. In DNA form, the CDR3 reads TGTGCCAGCAGTGAACTTAGCGGAGGCACAGATACGCAGTATTTT. Using reference TRBV2 and TRBJ2-3 for the parts outside the CDR3, the full variable domain is EPEVTQTPSHQVTQMGQEVILRCVPISNHLYFYWYRQILGQKVEFLVSFYNNEISEKSEIFDDQFSVERPDGSNFTLKIRSTKLEDSAMYFCASSELSGGTDTQYFGPGTRLTVL.

The chain links TRBV5-1 to TRBJ2-1, with 13 bases identical to TRBD2. Germline assignment: CDR1 SGHRS and CDR2 YFSETQ. J lost 4 bases, V lost 4 bases, and 2 bases had no gene match. The CDR3 sequence is 15 residues long. The CDR3 sequence: CASSEGLAGYNEQFF. CDR3 nucleotides: TGCGCCAGCAGCGAGGGACTAGCGGGGTACAATGAGCAGTTCTTC.

This clonotype was detected only a few times. The chain recombines TRBV19 with TRBJ1-5, with D tentatively TRBD1 (5 bases). CDR1 is LNHDA, CDR2 SQIVND, per germline (reference sequence). This CDR3 is 17 amino acids long. Trimming took 8 bases from V and 2 from J, leaving 22 bases between them. The CDR3 protein is CASSLGPVLGGNQPQHF. For the CDR3, the DNA is TGTGCCAGTTCTCTCGGACCGGTTCTAGGGGGCAATCAGCCCCAGCATTTT. The complete variable domain, with remaining parts taken from reference TRBV19 and TRBJ1-5, reads DGGITQSPKYLFRKEGQNVTLSCEQNLNHDAMYWYRQDPGQGLRLIYYSQIVNDFQKGDIAEGYSVSREKKESFPLTVTSAQKNPTAFYLCASSLGPVLGGNQPQHFGDGTRLSIL.

This clonotype has at least ten counts. The chain couples TRBV11-2 to TRBJ2-3; D uncertain. This CDR3 contains 15 residues. Germline V CDR1 and CDR2: SGHAT, FQNNGV. The V and J ends lost 4 bases and 1 base respectively, with 12 bases between them. The CDR3 reads CASSSPTMGTDTQYF. CDR3 DNA sequence: TGTGCCAGCAGCTCCCCGACGATGGGCACAGATACGCAGTATTTT. Using reference TRBV11-2 and TRBJ2-3 for the parts outside the CDR3, the full variable domain is EAGVAQSPRYKIIEKRQSVAFWCNPISGHATLYWYQQILGQGPKLLIQFQNNGVVDDSQLPKDRFSAERLKGVDSTLKIQPAKLEDSAVYLCASSSPTMGTDTQYFGPGTRLTVL.

This clonotype was found a few times. This chain connects TRBV25-1 to TRBJ1-6; D unclear. This CDR3 is built from 13 residues. CDR1 MGHDK and CDR2 SYGVNS come from the germline V gene. V gave up 1 base and J gave up 7 bases, with 5 bases separating them. CDR3 nucleotide sequence: TGTGCCAGCAGTGAATGGGCGAATTCACCCCTCCACTTT. Translating it yields CASSEWANSPLHF.